This TCR beta chain was obtained from a study of cytomegalovirus exposure and HLA in healthy donors. Comments on this clone: Its cognate antigen is unknown.

Donors were nominally healthy when sampled, though unrecorded immune exposures were likely. The PCR contained 60 Vbeta and 13 Jbeta primers. TCRdb keeps only in-frame clones here, not all; method: immunoSEQ multiplex PCR. The table shows about 160,000 clones, with 68% occurring only once. General observations from the study: About 87% or about 30% of the time was how often most TCR beta V segments were productive, according to an earlier analysis. Associated with cytomegalovirus, according to the listing, were around 160 TCR beta chains. The study reported that TCR beta sequences accurately predicted HLA-A and HLA-B alleles in most subjects.

The CDR3 length is 15 residues. Looked up from germline, CDR1 is SGHTA and CDR2 is FQGNSA. Trimming cost V 5 bases and J 5 bases, with 18 bases left between them. The sequence was collected from a woman aged 35 to 49 in good health and CMV-seropositive. Sequencing was carried out using PBMCs. The chain has TRBV7-2 and TRBJ1-2; weak D call: TRBD1 (5 bases). CDR3 residues: CASSPPELRAYGYTF. Here the CDR3 DNA reads TGTGCCAGCAGCCCTCCTGAGCTCAGGGCTTATGGCTACACCTTC.